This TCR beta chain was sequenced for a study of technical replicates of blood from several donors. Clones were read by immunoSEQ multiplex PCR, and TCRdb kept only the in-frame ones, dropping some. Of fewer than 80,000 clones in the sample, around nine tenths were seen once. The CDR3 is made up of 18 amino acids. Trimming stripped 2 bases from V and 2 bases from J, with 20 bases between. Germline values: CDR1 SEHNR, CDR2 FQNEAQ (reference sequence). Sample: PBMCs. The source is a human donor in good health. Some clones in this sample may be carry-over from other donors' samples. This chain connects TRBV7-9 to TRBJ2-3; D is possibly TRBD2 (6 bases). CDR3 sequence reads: CASSLMGGRPRFTDTQYF. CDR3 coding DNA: TGTGCCAGCAGCTTAATGGGAGGAAGGCCCCGCTTCACAGATACGCAGTATTTT.